The 13 T cell receptor beta chains reported below all come from one sample, sequenced in a study of spatial heterogeneity in lung cancer. Study findings and constraints: How many expanded intratumoral alpha and beta TCRs were present tracked the tumor mutation count, which was a count of nonsynonymous mutations.

The antigens for these receptors are not known. One entry per CDR3 protein, called by TCRdb with MiXCR from the 5' RACE reads. The repertoire consists of about 100,000 distinct CDR3 sequences, with 4.4% occurring once and the leading ten covering less than 25%. Time point meaning: sample taken at primary tumor resection. Sequencing was performed on lung tumor tissue, taken at surgery. The receptors were sampled from a male donor with early-stage non-small cell lung cancer.

This clonotype has only a few counts. The chain joins TRBV6-1 to TRBJ1-5; no clear D gene. Germline CDR1 reads MNHNS; CDR2 reads SASEGT. V lost 4 bases to trimming and J lost 0 bases, with 7 bases between them. The CDR3 spans 14 residues. CDR3 sequence: CASSGANSNQPQHF. CDR3 nucleotides: TGTGCCAGCAGTGGAGCTAATAGCAATCAGCCCCAGCATTTT.

The gene calls are TRBV28 and TRBJ1-4; no firm D call. The CDR3 is made up of 16 amino acids. Trimming stripped 1 base from V and 0 bases from J, with 9 bases between. In germline, CDR1 is MDHEN, CDR2 SYDVKM. CDR3 loop: CASSLSPGATNEKLFF. CDR3 DNA sequence: TGTGCCAGCAGTTTATCCCCAGGAGCAACTAATGAAAAACTGTTTTTT.

This clonotype was seen at least ten times. This rearrangement joins TRBV28 to TRBJ2-1; perhaps TRBD1 as D (6 bases). The germline V gene has CDR1 MDHEN and CDR2 SYDVKM. V lost 5 bases and J lost 7, with 18 bases in between. CDR3 length equals 15 residues. CDR3 loop: CASSPRGEDGNEQFF. Written as DNA, the CDR3 is TGTGCCAGCAGTCCCAGGGGCGAAGACGGGAATGAGCAGTTCTTC.

This clonotype was counted ten times or more. The chain carries TRBV7-9 and TRBJ2-3; 8 nucleotides align to TRBD2. V lost 5 bases, J lost 9 bases, and 19 bases stayed unmatched. The CDR3 totals 17 residues. The V gene's germline CDR1 is SEHNR and CDR2 FQNEAQ (reference sequence). CDR3 protein: CASSLLLGSGETVTQYF. DNA for the CDR3: TGTGCCAGCAGCCTCCTTCTGGGTAGCGGGGAAACCGTGACGCAGTATTTT.

The chain uses TRBV4-1 and TRBJ1-2; D gene unclear. This CDR3 is 16 amino acids long. CDR1 is MGHRA and CDR2 is YSYEKL in the germline V gene. Trimming removed 0 bases at V and 4 bases at J, with 15 bases between. The CDR3 nucleotides are TGCGCCAGCAGCCAAGATCGCATCTGGCTCCCCTATGGCTACACCTTC. Amino acids: CASSQDRIWLPYGYTF.

This clonotype was detected many times. The chain has TRBV5-1 and TRBJ1-2; unclear D gene. Looked up from germline, CDR1 is SGHRS and CDR2 is YFSETQ. The CDR3 is 15 amino acids. V gave up 0 bases and J gave up 4 bases, with 13 bases separating them. This chain's CDR3 is CASSLGVDIFYGYTF. CDR3 coding DNA: TGCGCCAGCAGCTTGGGAGTTGATATTTTCTATGGCTACACCTTC.

In its sample, this clonotype was seen many times. The chain has TRBV5-1 and TRBJ2-1, with 9 bases fitting TRBD1. The CDR3 sequence is 15 residues long. Germline V lookup: CDR1 SGHRS, CDR2 YFSETQ. V gave up 4 bases and J gave up 2 bases; unmatched junction bases: 4. CDR3 sequence (DNA): TGCGCCAGCAGCCCCGGGACAGGGCCCTACAATGAGCAGTTCTTC. As protein: CASSPGTGPYNEQFF.

This clonotype was observed a handful of times. The chain couples TRBV29-1 to TRBJ2-7; D possibly corresponds to TRBD1 (6 bases). The CDR3 consists of 12 residues. Germline V CDR1 and CDR2: SQVTM, ANQGSEA. The V end was cut by 7 bases, the J end by 3 bases, with 13 bases between. The CDR3 DNA reads TGCAGCGCCCGCAGGGGCCACTACGAGCAGTACTTC. Amino acid sequence: CSARRGHYEQYF.

The chain is built from TRBV12-3 or TRBV12-4 and TRBJ2-1; 7 bases are a match to TRBD1. Losses at the gene ends were 5 bases for V and 4 bases for J; bases not matched to a gene: 11. This CDR3 is 16 amino acids long. CDR3 amino acids: CASSPSLLTGYNEQFF. The CDR3 DNA sequence: TGTGCCAGCAGTCCCTCCCTGCTGACAGGGTACAATGAGCAGTTCTTC.

This clonotype was picked up many times. The chain recombines TRBV27 with TRBJ2-1; TRBD1 might be the D (6 bases). CDR3 length: 11 residues. The V end lost 9 bases, the J end lost 7 bases, and 10 bases lay between the germline ends. Germline lookup yields CDR1 MNHEY and CDR2 SMNVEV (reference sequence). CDR3 DNA: TGTGCCAGTTCGACAGGTAATGAGCAGTTCTTC. Amino acids: CASSTGNEQFF.

This clonotype was detected many times. This chain joins TRBV28 and TRBJ1-1; D possibly corresponds to TRBD1 (6 bases). V lost 6 bases, J lost 2 bases, and 10 bases lay in between. The V gene's germline CDR1 is MDHEN and CDR2 SYDVKM. The CDR3 extends over 13 amino acids. The CDR3 DNA follows: TGTGCCAGCAGCTTCAGGGGTAACACTGAAGCTTTCTTT. Translating gives CASSFRGNTEAFF. Based on the CDR3 plus reference TRBV28 and TRBJ1-1, the full variable domain is DVKVTQSSRYLVKRTGEKVFLECVQDMDHENMFWYRQDPGLGLRLIYFSYDVKMKEKGDIPEGYSVSREKKERFSLILESASTNQTSMYLCASSFRGNTEAFFGQGTRLTVV.

This clonotype occurred many times. The chain links TRBV6-5 to TRBJ1-1, with D perhaps matching TRBD1 (6 bases). The CDR3 length is 13 residues. V was pared by 2 bases and J by 7 bases, with 11 bases between. Germline V CDR1 and CDR2: MNHEY, SVGAGI. CDR3 residues: CASSYPGVSEAFF. Written as DNA, the CDR3 is TGTGCCAGCAGTTACCCAGGGGTTAGTGAAGCTTTCTTT.

This clonotype was counted ten times or more. The chain couples TRBV6-5 to TRBJ1-5; tentatively, D is TRBD1 (6 bases). Trimming took 5 bases from V and 5 from J, leaving 10 bases between them. The CDR3 covers 13 residues. Germline V gene data show CDR1 as MNHEY and CDR2 as SVGAGI. CDR3 residues: CASSKAGDQPQHF. DNA for the CDR3: TGTGCCAGCAGTAAGGCAGGGGATCAGCCCCAGCATTTT.